These T cell receptor beta chains were read from a single sample in a study of blood T cell repertoires in COVID-19. Measured with immunoSEQ multiplex PCR; TCRdb has only the in-frame clones, and not every one. The data show just over 250,000 clones, approximately 89% seen once. The source material was peripheral blood. Every receptor here comes from a woman in her 70s with COVID-19, enrolled during active disease. Both conserved end residues are part of each CDR3. D genes are given only for firm matches. Clone sizes are given selectively: once, few, many, or a class where the clone is expanded.

>TRBJ1-4|TRBV27|TRBD1|.
CASSSLPRGQINEKLFF
TGTGCCAGCAGTTCCCTCCCCCGGGGACAGATAAATGAAAAACTGTTTTTT
>TRBJ2-1|TRBV5-4|.|.
CASSLAGLAVNEQFF
TGTGCCAGCAGCTTGGCCGGTCTAGCTGTCAATGAGCAGTTCTTC
>TRBJ1-5|TRBV28|TRBD1|.
CASGDRAHGNQPQHF
TGTGCCAGCGGGGACAGGGCCCATGGCAATCAGCCCCAGCATTTT
>TRBJ2-7|TRBV6-5|TRBD1|.
CASSYSGSRGHEQYF
TGTGCCAGCAGTTACTCGGGTTCCAGGGGGCACGAGCAGTACTTC
>TRBJ1-2|TRBV27|TRBD1|.
CASSPDRAGGYTF
TGTGCCAGCAGCCCTGACAGGGCAGGAGGCTACACCTTC
>TRBJ2-3|TRBV28|.|.
CASSSGQTDTQYF
TGTGCCAGCAGTTCCGGACAGACAGATACGCAGTATTTT
>TRBJ1-1|TRBV7-9|TRBD1|.
CASSQGALNTEAFF
TGTGCCAGCAGCCAGGGGGCCTTGAACACTGAAGCTTTCTTT
>TRBJ2-2|TRBV24-1|.|.
CATSDFSLVAGELFF
TGTGCCACCAGTGATTTTAGTTTAGTGGCCGGGGAGCTGTTTTTT
>TRBJ1-2|TRBV18|TRBD1|.
CASSQLDRPGYTF
TGTGCCAGCTCACAACTGGACAGGCCGGGCTACACCTTC
>TRBJ2-5|TRBV7-9|TRBD2|.
CASSLTGGPEETQYF
TGTGCCAGCAGCTTGACGGGAGGGCCGGAAGAGACCCAGTACTTC
>TRBJ2-7|TRBV28|.|.
CASQVSYEQYF
TGTGCCAGCCAGGTATCGTACGAGCAGTACTTC
>TRBJ2-5|TRBV6-6|TRBD2|.
CASSRTPWAGEKVVVQETQYF
TGTGCCAGCAGCCGTACCCCTTGGGCGGGAGAGAAAGTGGTGGTGCAAGAGACCCAGTACTTC
>TRBJ2-4|TRBV19|TRBD1|.
CASSASRQGPSNIQYF
TGTGCCAGTAGTGCTTCCCGACAGGGACCTTCGAACATTCAGTACTTC
>TRBJ2-7|TRBV21-1|.|.
CASSYKRGAPESYEQYF
TGTGCCAGCAGTTACAAACGGGGAGCACCCGAGAGCTACGAGCAGTACTTC
>TRBJ2-3|TRBV15|.|.
CATSRGISGSARDTQYF
TGTGCCACCAGCAGAGGAATTAGCGGCTCGGCACGGGATACGCAGTATTTT
>TRBJ2-3|TRBV6-5|TRBD2|.
CASSIAGGTDTQYF
TGTGCCAGCAGTATAGCGGGGGGGACAGATACGCAGTATTTT
>TRBJ1-6|TRBV9|TRBD1|.
CASSLQGQPLNSPLHF
TGTGCCAGCAGCCTCCAGGGACAGCCGCTAAATTCACCCCTCCACTTT
>TRBJ1-2|TRBV3-1/TRBV3-2|.|.
CASSQDTGYYGYTF
TGTGCCAGCAGCCAAGATACAGGGTACTATGGCTACACCTTC
>TRBJ1-5|TRBV7-8|TRBD1|.
CASSLRQGRSAPQHF
TGTGCCAGCAGCTTAAGACAGGGACGATCAGCGCCCCAGCATTTT
>TRBJ2-2|TRBV6-5|.|.
CASSYSGGSGELFF
TGTGCCAGCAGTTACTCGGGGGGAAGCGGGGAGCTGTTTTTT
>TRBJ1-1|TRBV4-3|TRBD1|.
CASSQDRTGFLEAFF
TGCGCCAGCAGCCAGGACAGGACAGGGTTCCTGGAAGCTTTCTTT
>TRBJ1-4|TRBV5-4|TRBD1|many
CASSDNRGINEKLFF
TGTGCCAGCAGCGATAACAGGGGGATTAATGAAAAACTGTTTTTT
>TRBJ2-1|TRBV7-9|TRBD2|.
CASSFRTSSGDEQFF
TGTGCCAGCAGCTTCCGGACTAGCTCCGGGGATGAGCAGTTCTTC
>TRBJ1-5|TRBV6-5|.|.
CASSYSKRVQPQHF
TGTGCCAGCAGTTACTCGAAGAGGGTACAGCCCCAGCATTTT
>TRBJ1-1|TRBV12-3/TRBV12-4|.|.
CASTATGLTEAFF
TGTGCCAGCACCGCAACAGGGCTCACTGAAGCTTTCTTT
>TRBJ2-2|TRBV7-3|.|.
CASSLSRIAANTGELFF
TGTGCCAGCAGCTTATCCCGGATAGCGGCGAACACCGGGGAGCTGTTTTTT
>TRBJ2-1|TRBV28|TRBD2|.
CASSFYRRASGSLREQFF
TGTGCCAGCAGTTTCTACCGCCGTGCCAGCGGGAGTTTAAGGGAGCAGTTCTTC
>TRBJ2-7|TRBV12-3/TRBV12-4|.|.
CASSLLAREQYF
TGTGCCAGCAGTTTACTAGCACGGGAGCAGTACTTC